This is a list of T cell receptor beta chains from one sample in a study of blood T cell repertoires in COVID-19. TCRdb keeps only in-frame clones here, not all; method: immunoSEQ multiplex PCR. The table shows roughly 200,000 clones, with roughly 88% occurring only once. Sequenced: peripheral blood. These TCRs come from a man aged 55 to 69 with acute or convalescent COVID-19. Both conserved end residues are part of each CDR3. D genes are given only for firm matches. The size field is filled for only some rows; it gives once, few, many or a size class.

d_gene	j_gene	abundance	v_gene	CDR3nt	CDR3aa
.	TRBJ2-1	.	TRBV9	TGTGCCAGCAGCGACGCGGGCGTCTCCTACAATGAGCAGTTCTTC	CASSDAGVSYNEQFF
.	TRBJ1-5	.	TRBV19	TGTGCCAGTAGTATAGTATCGCGGGGTTTGTCATATAGCAATCAGCCCCAGCATTTT	CASSIVSRGLSYSNQPQHF
.	TRBJ2-2	.	TRBV11-2	TGTGCCAGCAGCTTAGTCGAGGTGTTGAACACCGGGGAGCTGTTTTTT	CASSLVEVLNTGELFF
.	TRBJ2-1	.	TRBV9	TGTGCCAGCAGCCCATCAGCGGGCTCCTACAATGAGCAGTTCTTC	CASSPSAGSYNEQFF
TRBD2	TRBJ2-3	.	TRBV7-8	TGTGCCAGCAGCCTTAGCGGGAGGGCCCCAGATACGCAGTATTTT	CASSLSGRAPDTQYF
.	TRBJ1-2	.	TRBV18	TGTGCCAGCTCTCCGATTCACATCGGCACAGGCTATGGCTACACCTTC	CASSPIHIGTGYGYTF
TRBD1	TRBJ1-2	.	TRBV5-1	TGCGCCAGCAGCTTTCAAGGGACAGGGGGCGGCTACACCTTC	CASSFQGTGGGYTF
.	TRBJ2-6	few	TRBV5-4	TGTGCCAGCAGCTTGGGACAGAGCTCTGGGGCCAACGTCCTGACTTTC	CASSLGQSSGANVLTF
TRBD2	TRBJ2-5	.	TRBV4-1	TGCGCCAGCAGCCAATACGGCGGGAGGGAGACCCAGTACTTC	CASSQYGGRETQYF
.	TRBJ2-3	.	TRBV5-4	TGTGCCAGCAGCCCACCGGGGGTCGGCACAGATACGCAGTATTTT	CASSPPGVGTDTQYF
TRBD1	TRBJ1-2	.	TRBV6-5	TGTGCCAGCAGTTACAAAGAGGGGGCCTATGGCTACACCTTC	CASSYKEGAYGYTF
.	TRBJ1-1	.	TRBV5-6	TGTGCCAGCACCATTGCAGGACTCCGACAGGACACTGAAGCTTTCTTT	CASTIAGLRQDTEAFF
.	TRBJ2-1	once	TRBV28	TGTGCCAGCAGCTCGGTCTACAATGAGCAGTTCTTC	CASSSVYNEQFF
.	TRBJ1-2	.	TRBV27	TGTGCCAGCAGTTTTCTTATGGGGGGGAACTATGGCTACACCTTC	CASSFLMGGNYGYTF
.	TRBJ2-1	.	TRBV7-9	TGTGCCAGCAGCCCGCGGGTCAATGAGCAGTTCTTC	CASSPRVNEQFF
.	TRBJ1-5	.	TRBV28	TGTGCCAGCAGTCCGGGGGGCCACAATCAGCCCCAGCATTTT	CASSPGGHNQPQHF
TRBD2	TRBJ2-7	.	TRBV27	TGTGCCAGCAGTTTATTAACTAGCGACGCCTACGAGCAGTACTTC	CASSLLTSDAYEQYF
.	TRBJ1-1	.	TRBV11-3	TGTGCCAGCAGCTTAGATTTCAGGGGCGGTGAAGCTTTCTTT	CASSLDFRGGEAFF
TRBD2	TRBJ2-5	.	TRBV19	TGTGCCAGTCGACTAGCGGGGGGAGAAGAGACCCAGTACTTC	CASRLAGGEETQYF
.	TRBJ2-1	.	TRBV19	TGTGCCACAGGGGAGGGTGGCAATGAGCAGTTCTTC	CATGEGGNEQFF
.	TRBJ2-2	.	TRBV4-1	TGCGCCAGCAGCCAAGGGAGGACCGGGGAGCTGTTTTTT	CASSQGRTGELFF
TRBD2	TRBJ2-1	.	TRBV27	TGTGCCAGCAGTTTAAGAATCGGGCTAGCGGGAGGGAGCTCCTACAATGAGCAGTTCTTC	CASSLRIGLAGGSSYNEQFF
.	TRBJ2-7	.	TRBV21-1	TGTGCCAGCAGCAAAAAAGCCCGTAGAGGGACAGGGCCCTACGAGCAGTACTTC	CASSKKARRGTGPYEQYF
TRBD1	TRBJ1-5	.	TRBV5-1	TGCGCCAGCAGCTTACAGGGGGCTGGGCAGCCCCAGCATTTT	CASSLQGAGQPQHF
.	TRBJ1-6	.	TRBV5-4	TGTGCCAGCAGCTTGCCCACCAACACAGGAAATTCACCCCTCCACTTT	CASSLPTNTGNSPLHF
.	TRBJ2-7	.	TRBV18	TGTGCCAGCTCACAATTCGACGGGACTTACGAGCAGTACTTC	CASSQFDGTYEQYF
TRBD2	TRBJ2-1	.	TRBV19	TGTGCCAGTAGTACCGGACTAGCGGGGACTAATGAGCAGTTCTTC	CASSTGLAGTNEQFF
.	TRBJ1-1	.	TRBV6-5	TGTGCCAGCAGTTACCGAATTGGACAGAACACTGAAGCTTTCTTT	CASSYRIGQNTEAFF
.	TRBJ1-1	.	TRBV27	TGTGCCAGCAGTCCCGTAACGGGACACTCGCCTGAAGCTTTCTTT	CASSPVTGHSPEAFF
TRBD2	TRBJ2-3	once	TRBV27	TGTGCCAGCAGTTTGGGTAGCGGGGGCCCAGATACGCAGTATTTT	CASSLGSGGPDTQYF
TRBD1	TRBJ2-7	.	TRBV28	TGTGCCAGCAATCTACCGGGACAGTTCTCCTACGAGCAGTACTTC	CASNLPGQFSYEQYF
TRBD2	TRBJ2-3	.	TRBV4-1	TGCGCCAGCAGCCAAGTATCCCCGCTAGCGGGAGGAGATACGCAGTATTTT	CASSQVSPLAGGDTQYF
TRBD1	TRBJ2-2	.	TRBV6-6	TGTGCCAGCAGTAACCCGGGACAGGGAATCGGGGAGCTGTTTTTT	CASSNPGQGIGELFF
TRBD1	TRBJ2-7	.	TRBV9	TGTGCCAGCAGCGTAGGTTGGACAGGACTCTACGAGCAGTACTTC	CASSVGWTGLYEQYF
.	TRBJ1-4	few	TRBV6-5	TGTGCCAGCAGTTACTCGTATGGGGCAAATGAAAAACTGTTTTTT	CASSYSYGANEKLFF
.	TRBJ2-7	.	TRBV3-1/TRBV3-2	TGTGCCAGCAGCCAAGATCGGCGGCGCCCATCCTACGAGCAGTACTTC	CASSQDRRRPSYEQYF
TRBD1	TRBJ1-6	.	TRBV18	TGTGCCAGCTCACACCAGGGGGTCCCCCGAAATTTCCCCAGCGGACCCCTCCACTTT	CASSHQGVPRNFPSGPLHF
.	TRBJ2-7	few	TRBV5-1	TGCGCCAGCAGCCCAGGCGGGAACTCTCCCTACGAGCAGTACTTC	CASSPGGNSPYEQYF
TRBD2	TRBJ2-5	few	TRBV20-1	TGCAGTGCGACCCCCGGGACTAGTTTGTACTTC	CSATPGTSLYF
.	TRBJ1-2	once	TRBV28	TGTGCCAGCAGTCGACAGTCCCACTATGGCTACACCTTC	CASSRQSHYGYTF
TRBD1	TRBJ2-3	.	TRBV28	TGTGCCAGCACCCCGGGACAGATCGATACGCAGTATTTT	CASTPGQIDTQYF